This T cell receptor beta chain stems from a study of blood T cell repertoires in COVID-19. No more than 2 weeks before study entry, exposed participants had met a case of COVID-19. Libraries were prepared by immunoSEQ multiplex PCR; TCRdb keeps only in-frame clonotypes and omits some of them. The sample has about 350,000 clones, about 88% seen once. Germline V gene sequence: CDR1 GTSNPN, CDR2 SVGIG (reference sequence). This CDR3 is 15 amino acids long. The V and J ends lost 4 bases and 4 bases, in that order; junction bases with no gene match: 12. Sequencing used PBMCs or T cells enriched from blood (not recorded which). This TCR was recovered from a woman aged 30 to 39 who had been exposed to COVID-19. The V and J genes are TRBV30 and TRBJ2-7; 8 bases agree with TRBD2. CDR3 nucleotides: TGTGCCTGGACTCGAGGGTTAGCGGGATATTACGAGCAGTACTTC. Translation gives CAWTRGLAGYYEQYF.